A single sample is the source of the 2 T cell receptor beta chains below, sequenced in a study of tumor-infiltrating lymphocytes in primary liver carcinoma. Researchers generated TCR beta cDNA from about 0.5 ug of total RNA, relying on a constant-region primer. Construction of TCR beta libraries relied on three successive nested multiplex PCR rounds employing slightly modified ARM-PCR. A C-beta reverse primer and TRBV1-TRBV30 forward primers served in each of the first two PCR rounds, at about 10 cycles apiece. TCRdb passed the multiplex PCR reads through MiXCR, listing each CDR3 protein once. The sample contains about 44,000 distinct CDR3 sequences, about 70% of which appear only once. Co-extraction of RNA and DNA was performed on roughly 20-34 mg of unsorted bulk tissue. Material for sequencing was liver tumor tissue from sampling region 3. Subset here: tumor region T3, left-lateral pole. These receptors were obtained from a man aged 40-49 years with primary liver carcinoma and hepatitis B virus infection.

On this clonotype itself: Mismatch with germline at one junction end may stem from a read error. The V and J genes are TRBV29-1 and TRBJ2-7; 7 bases line up with TRBD1. CDR1 and CDR2 from the germline V gene are SQVTM and ANQGSEA. The CDR3 consists of 11 residues. The CDR3, as DNA: TGCAACGTTGAGGGGGCCAACAAGCAGTACTTC. This encodes CNVEGANKQYF.

This clonotype was observed once. The chain combines TRBV11-2 with TRBJ1-5, with D tentatively TRBD1 (6 bases). The CDR3 consists of 16 residues. Germline V lookup: CDR1 SGHAT, CDR2 FQNNGV. CDR3 sequence reads: CISSLGPPGTNQPQHF. The CDR3 coding sequence is TGTATCAGTAGCTTAGGCCCTCCCGGGACAAATCAGCCCCAGCATTTT.